The subject of this entry is one TCR beta chain. Its binding antigen is unknown. No base quality information exists; no much larger clone differs at one position. Explained via the paper, the treatment or condition label denotes: in vitro stimulation with specific CMV peptide epitopes to enrich CMV-specific T cells. This sample is drawn from a study of T cell repertoires in cytomegalovirus infection (dated by TCRdb to between 2018 and 2020). In terms of the full investigation: Peptide stimulations targeted recently identified HLA-C-restricted CMV epitopes, whose presentation resists viral immunomodulation, together with well-studied HLA-B-restricted epitopes. The HLA type of each donor mattered for the analysis, because public TCR beta signatures pointed to carriage of CMV infection along with the matching HLA type. Overall study results and their limits: The ex vivo response was dominated by HLA-C-restricted CMV-specific TCR beta clonotypes, which also provided the single most frequent clonotype in two of eight donors. In both this cohort and an independent cohort of more than 350 donors, the cumulative frequency of public TCR beta family members distinguished carriers of CMV infection plus the relevant HLA type.

Reads for this sample came from an Illumina HiSeq 1500. The public sequencing data were trimmed at Q25 with fastp and processed into clonotypes with MiXCR by TCRdb, which kept only in-frame beta chains. Each entry merges the rows of one CDR3 protein and shows their most common DNA and genes. Present in this sample are over 100,000 distinct CDR3 sequences, around 28% of which were seen just once. The ten largest clones add up to roughly 81% of the sample. This sample comprised CD8+ T cells from cultured PBMCs, obtained from culture after CMV antigen stimulation. The sequence came from a human donor in good health (CMV status not recorded). Some clones in this sample may be carry-over from other donors' samples.

The bases are TGCAGCGTTGACGGGACTTCGGTCGAACAAGAGACCCAGTACTTC. This codes for CSVDGTSVEQETQYF. The chain uses TRBV29-1 and TRBJ2-5, with a weak D call of TRBD2 (6 bases match). Via the germline V gene, CDR1 is SQVTM and CDR2 ANQGSEA. The CDR3 runs 15 residues from the cysteine to the phenylalanine. Of the read, only the CDR3 DNA is kept; its 45 bases are in frame from base 1. Cut back by 3 bases and 2 bases, the V and J ends lie 16 bases apart.